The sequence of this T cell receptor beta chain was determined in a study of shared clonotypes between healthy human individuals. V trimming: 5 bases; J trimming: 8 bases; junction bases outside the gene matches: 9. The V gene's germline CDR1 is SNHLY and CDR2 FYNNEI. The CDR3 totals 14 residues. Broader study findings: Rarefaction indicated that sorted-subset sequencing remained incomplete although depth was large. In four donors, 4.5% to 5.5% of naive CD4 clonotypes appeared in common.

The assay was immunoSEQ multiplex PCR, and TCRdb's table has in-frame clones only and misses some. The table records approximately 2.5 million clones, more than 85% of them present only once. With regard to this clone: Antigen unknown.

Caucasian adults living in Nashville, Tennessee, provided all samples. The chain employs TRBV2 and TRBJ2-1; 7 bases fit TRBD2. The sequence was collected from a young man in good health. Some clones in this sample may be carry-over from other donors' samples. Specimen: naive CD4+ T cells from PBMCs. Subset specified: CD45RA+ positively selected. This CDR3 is CASSPMTSLDEQFF. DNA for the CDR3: TGTGCCAGCAGTCCTATGACTAGCTTGGATGAGCAGTTCTTC.